This entry lists 8 T cell receptor beta chains sequenced from one sample in a study of blood T cell repertoires in COVID-19 (dated by TCRdb to 2020 to 2022). Library preparation was by the immunoSEQ multiplex PCR assay. The table comes from immuneACCESS by way of TCRdb, which keeps in-frame sequences with V and J called. Part of the clones is missing from these tables; in studies checked, under half for an unresolved V gene and the rest for unknown reasons. The sample records approximately 82,000 clones, around 94% of which are singletons. Roughly 6.6% of the sample comes from the top ten. Sample: peripheral blood. The receptor source for this set is a woman aged 55-69 years with active COVID-19.

The rearrangement uses TRBV10-3 and TRBJ2-3, with TRBD1 matching over 10 bases. With 10 bases clipped from V and 2 bases from J, the junction kept 6 bases outside the gene matches. Germline lookup yields CDR1 ENHRY and CDR2 SYGVKD. This CDR3 has 14 amino acids. The CDR3 DNA follows: TGTGCCACTTCGGACAGGGGGATCACAGATACGCAGTATTTT. Residues: CATSDRGITDTQYF.

The CDR3 protein is CASSLGTSNEKLFF. CDR3 bases: TGTGCCAGCAGCTTGGGGACTTCTAATGAAAAACTGTTTTTT. The chain links TRBV7-2 to TRBJ1-4; tentatively, D is TRBD1 (5 bases). The V and J ends lost 3 bases and 3 bases respectively, with 8 bases between them. Germline V gives CDR1 SGHTA, CDR2 FQGNSA. This CDR3 comprises 14 residues.

This clone has only a few counts. The V call is TRBV12-3 or TRBV12-4, the J call TRBJ2-1; D is unresolved. V was cut by 3 bases and J by 6 bases, with 9 bases left in between. The CDR3 loop spans 13 amino acids. The CDR3 region has the DNA TGTGCCAGCAGTTTTACCCTGAGCAATGAGCAGTTCTTC. Its translation is CASSFTLSNEQFF.

This chain joins TRBV24-1 and TRBJ1-2; D possibly corresponds to TRBD1 (6 bases). CDR3 length: 17 amino acids. Germline CDR1 reads KGHDR; CDR2 reads SFDVKD. The V end was cut by 4 bases, the J end by 6 bases, with 23 bases between. The CDR3, as DNA: TGTGCCACCAGTGACCTACCCCGGTGGACAGAGGAAGATGGCTACACCTTC. Translating gives CATSDLPRWTEEDGYTF.

V usage is TRBV7-2 and J usage is TRBJ2-5; TRBD2 matches 12 bases. The ends lost 5 bases at V and 3 bases at J; junction bases unmatched: 4. The CDR3 extends over 15 amino acids. Germline-derived CDR1 and CDR2 are SGHTA and FQGNSA. This CDR3 is CASSTSGGREETQYF. The CDR3 nucleotides read TGTGCCAGCAGCACTAGCGGGGGGCGGGAAGAGACCCAGTACTTC.

V and J are TRBV11-2 and TRBJ2-2; 9 bases are shared with TRBD1. The CDR3 loop spans 15 amino acids. Germline lookup yields CDR1 SGHAT and CDR2 FQNNGV. Germline trimming cut 5 bases from V and 7 bases from J; bases unmatched to any gene: 8. This CDR3 is CASSPAGQGGGELFF. In DNA, the CDR3 is TGTGCCAGCAGCCCCGCGGGACAGGGTGGCGGGGAGCTGTTTTTT.

V and J are TRBV2 and TRBJ2-2, with 8 bases identical to TRBD1. Germline V CDR1 and CDR2: SNHLY, FYNNEI. The CDR3 runs to 13 residues. Losses at the gene ends were 6 bases for V and 8 bases for J; bases not matched to a gene: 5. CDR3 bases: TGTGCCAGCAGGGGGACAGGAGCTGGGGAGCTGTTTTTT. Translated, it gives CASRGTGAGELFF.

This chain uses TRBV7-9 with TRBJ2-1; TRBD1 agrees at 7 bases. From germline, CDR1 is SEHNR and CDR2 FQNEAQ (reference sequence). CDR3 length: 16 amino acids. With V trimmed by 6 bases and J by 3 bases, 11 bases remained unmatched. The CDR3 region has the DNA TGTGCCAGCAGTCTACTGAGGGCAGGGGGCTACAATGAGCAGTTCTTC. As protein: CASSLLRAGGYNEQFF.